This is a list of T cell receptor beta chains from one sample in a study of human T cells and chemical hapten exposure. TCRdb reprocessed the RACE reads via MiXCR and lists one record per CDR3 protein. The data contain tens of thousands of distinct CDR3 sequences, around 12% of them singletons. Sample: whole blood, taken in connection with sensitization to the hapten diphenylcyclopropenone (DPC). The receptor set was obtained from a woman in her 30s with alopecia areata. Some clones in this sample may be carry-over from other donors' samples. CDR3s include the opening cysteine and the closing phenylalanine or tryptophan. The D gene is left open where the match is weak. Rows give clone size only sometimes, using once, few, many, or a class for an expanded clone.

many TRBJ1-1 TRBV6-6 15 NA TGTGCCAGCAGCCCGATACGGGTTGGGGACACTGAAGCTTTCTTT CASSPIRVGDTEAFF
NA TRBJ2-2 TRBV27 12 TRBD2 TGTGCCAGTCGGGGGGACACCGGGGAGCTGTTTTTT CASRGDTGELFF
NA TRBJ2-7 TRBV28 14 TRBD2 TGTGCCAGCAGTCCCACTAGCGACTCCTACGAGCAGTACTTC CASSPTSDSYEQYF
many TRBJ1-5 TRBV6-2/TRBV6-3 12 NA TGTGCCAGCAGGGACTACAGGGTTCCCGTGCATTTT CASRDYRVPVHF
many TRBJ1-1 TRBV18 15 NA TGTGCCAGCTCACCACCGTGGCAGAGGAACACTGAAGCTTTCTTT CASSPPWQRNTEAFF
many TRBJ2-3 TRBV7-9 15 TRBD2 TGTGCCAGCAGCCCTCCGGCGGGAGTGCCAGATACGCAGTATTTT CASSPPAGVPDTQYF
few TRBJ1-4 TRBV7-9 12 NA TGTGCCAGCGGTCGCCTAAATGAAAAACTGTTTTTT CASGRLNEKLFF
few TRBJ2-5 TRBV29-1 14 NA TGCAGCGTAAGGGTCAGCAAGTACCAAGAGACCCAGTACTTC CSVRVSKYQETQYF
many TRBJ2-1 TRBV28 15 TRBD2 TGTGCCAGCAGTCCTTGGGGACTAGCGGGAAATGAGCAGTTCTTC CASSPWGLAGNEQFF
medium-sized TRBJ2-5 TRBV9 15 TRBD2 TGTGCCAGCAGCGTAGCGGGACTAGCAACAGAGACCCAGTACTTC CASSVAGLATETQYF
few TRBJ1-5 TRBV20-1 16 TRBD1 TGCAGTGCTAGTATCGTCCCGACAGGGCCCAATCAGCCCCAGCATTTT CSASIVPTGPNQPQHF
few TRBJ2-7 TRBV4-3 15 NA TGCGCCAGCAGCCAAGTTTATGAGGGATACTACGAGCAGTACTTC CASSQVYEGYYEQYF
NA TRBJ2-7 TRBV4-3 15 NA TGCGCCAGCAGCCGTTCCGAGTGGAGGGAATACGAGCAGTACTTC CASSRSEWREYEQYF
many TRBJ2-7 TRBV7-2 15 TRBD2 TGTGCCAGCAGCTTGAGTAGCGGGAAGGGGTACGAGCAGTACTTC CASSLSSGKGYEQYF
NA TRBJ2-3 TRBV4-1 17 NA TGCGCCAGCAGCCAAGTGTTGGGGCGGGGACCCACAGATACGCAGTATTTT CASSQVLGRGPTDTQYF
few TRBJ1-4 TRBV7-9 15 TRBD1 TGTGCCAGCAGCGGACGGACAGGGTGGGGAGAAAAACTGTTTTTT CASSGRTGWGEKLFF
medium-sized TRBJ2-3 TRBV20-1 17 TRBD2 TGCAGTGCTAGAGACTACTTGTTAGCGGGTGGCACAGATACGCAGTATTTT CSARDYLLAGGTDTQYF
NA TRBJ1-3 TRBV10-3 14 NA TGTGCCATCGCAGGGGTTACCTCTGGAAACACCATATATTTT CAIAGVTSGNTIYF
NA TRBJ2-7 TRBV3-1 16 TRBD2 TGTGCCAGCAGCCTTACCATACTAGCGGGAGAACGCGAGCAGTACTTC CASSLTILAGEREQYF
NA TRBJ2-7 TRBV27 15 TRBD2 TGTGCCAGCAGTCCCGGACCTAGCGGGCTCTACGAGCAGTACTTC CASSPGPSGLYEQYF
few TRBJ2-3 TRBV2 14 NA TGTGCCAGCAGCCGGGACCTAGGTACAGATACGCAGTATTTT CASSRDLGTDTQYF
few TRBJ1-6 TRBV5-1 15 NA TGCGCCAGCAGCTTGGCTGGGGGCAGGAATTCACCCCTCCACTTT CASSLAGGRNSPLHF
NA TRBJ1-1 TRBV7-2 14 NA TGTGCCAGCAGCTTATACGGAGGGGACACTGAAGCTTTCTTT CASSLYGGDTEAFF
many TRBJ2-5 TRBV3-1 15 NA TGTGCCAGCAGCCTCAAACTCGGGCAGCAAGAGACCCAGTACTTC CASSLKLGQQETQYF
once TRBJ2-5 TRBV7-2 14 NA TGTGCCAGCAGCTTAGGGGCGGGCCAAGAGACCCAGTACTTC CASSLGAGQETQYF
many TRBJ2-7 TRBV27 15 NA TGTGCCAGCAGTTCTAAAGGCCTAGGAACCTACGAGCAGTACTTC CASSSKGLGTYEQYF
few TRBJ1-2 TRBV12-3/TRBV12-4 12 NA TGTGCCAGCAGCCCCAACACGGGGGGCTACACCTTC CASSPNTGGYTF
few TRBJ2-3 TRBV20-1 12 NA TGCAGTGCTAGGTCCCCAACAGATACGCAGTATTTT CSARSPTDTQYF
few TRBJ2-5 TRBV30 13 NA TGTGCCTGGAGTCATGGAAATCAAGAGACCCAGTACTTC CAWSHGNQETQYF
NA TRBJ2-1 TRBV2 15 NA TGTGCCAGCAGTGCCCCGGGGAGCTCCTACAATGAGCAGTTCTTC CASSAPGSSYNEQFF
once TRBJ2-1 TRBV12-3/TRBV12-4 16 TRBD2 TGTGCCAGCAGTCCCCTCGGCGGGAGGCCGTCGAGCGAGCAGTTCTTC CASSPLGGRPSSEQFF
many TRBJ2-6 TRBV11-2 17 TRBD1 TGTGCCAGCAGCCGACAGGGGGCGAGGGCTGGGGCCAACGTCCTGACTTTC CASSRQGARAGANVLTF
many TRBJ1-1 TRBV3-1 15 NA TGTGCCAGCAGCGTTCGAGGGTCTCCTGCCACTGAAGCTTTCTTT CASSVRGSPATEAFF
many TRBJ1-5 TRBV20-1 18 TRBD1 TGCAGTGCTAGACGACCTTCCGGGACAGCTTATAGCAATCAGCCCCAGCATTTT CSARRPSGTAYSNQPQHF
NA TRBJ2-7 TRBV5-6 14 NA TGTGCCAGCAGCTTAGCTAGCGTGCCCTACGAGCAGTACTTC CASSLASVPYEQYF
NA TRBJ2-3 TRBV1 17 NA TGCACCAGCAGCCAAGCCCTTCAGGGGCCCAGCACAGATACGCAGTATTTT CTSSQALQGPSTDTQYF
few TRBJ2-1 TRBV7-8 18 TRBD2 TGTGCCAGCAGCCGATTGGGGGGGTCTAGCGGAATCTACAATGAGCAGTTCTTC CASSRLGGSSGIYNEQFF
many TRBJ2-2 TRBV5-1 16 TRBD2 TGCGCCAGCAGCTTTACTAGCGGGAGAGGTACCGGGGAGCTGTTTTTT CASSFTSGRGTGELFF
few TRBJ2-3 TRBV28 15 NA TGTGCCAGCAGCCTAACAGGGCTTGTTGCAGATACGCAGTATTTT CASSLTGLVADTQYF
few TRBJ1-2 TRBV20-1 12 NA TGCAGTGCTAGGGGGGCAGGCTATGGCTACACCTTC CSARGAGYGYTF
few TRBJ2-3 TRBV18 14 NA TGTGCCAGCTCTCCAGCTTGGGCGGGAGATACGCAGTATTTT CASSPAWAGDTQYF
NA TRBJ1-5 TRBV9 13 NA TGTGCCAGCAGCGTAGGTCCCTCTTGGCCCCAGCATTTT CASSVGPSWPQHF
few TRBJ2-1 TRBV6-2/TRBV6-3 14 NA TGTGCCAGCGGTCCGGGAACCCTCCTCAATGAGCAGTTCTTC CASGPGTLLNEQFF
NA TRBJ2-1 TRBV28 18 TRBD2 TGTGCCAGCAGTGAGAACCAAGCGATAGCGGGAGGGTACAATGAGCAGTTCTTC CASSENQAIAGGYNEQFF